This T cell receptor beta chain was identified in a study of beta chain features in type 1 diabetes. Study-wide background: Examined across all samples were about 99,000,000 sorted cells.

Isolated RNA was reverse transcribed in full, so expressed TCRB transcripts were sequenced. Measured with immunoSEQ multiplex PCR; TCRdb has only the in-frame clones, and not every one. The sample holds fewer than 650,000 clones, roughly a sixth seen once. This CDR3 has 12 amino acids. Trimming cost V 8 bases and J 5 bases, with 12 bases left between them. Looked up from germline, CDR1 is MNHNY and CDR2 is SVGAGI (reference sequence). This TCR was sampled from a man between 18 and 29 years old in good health. The chain carries TRBV6-6 and TRBJ1-1; D ambiguous. Sequencing input: naive CD4+ T cells from blood. The CDR3 loop reads CASFGDRTEAFF. The CDR3 nucleotides read TGTGCCAGCTTTGGGGATCGTACTGAAGCTTTCTTT.